This T cell receptor (beta chain) was retrieved from a study of beta chain features in type 1 diabetes. As for the study in general: Patients and healthy donors were similar in age, gender and cell yields. Regarding the study as a whole: People with Type 1 diabetes carried modestly yet significantly shorter TCRB CDR3s in all four CD4+ subsets. A potential influence of HLA type upon TCRB rearrangement remained unresolved herein.

The V gene lost 3 bases and the J gene lost 1 base, with 15 bases spanning the gap. The CDR3 runs to 16 residues. Looked up from germline, CDR1 is KGHSH and CDR2 is LQKENI. Cell sorting via CD45RO/CCR7/CD25/CD127/CD95/CD27 was performed to obtain CD4+ naive, central memory, regulatory and stem cell-like memory cells. Every bit of the isolated RNA underwent reverse transcription, so sequencing read expressed TCRB transcripts. Assay used: immunoSEQ multiplex PCR; TCRdb lists only in-frame clones, some missing. The sample has some 27,000 clones; around three fifths are singletons. Turning to this clone: The antigen is unknown.

The chain recombines TRBV18 with TRBJ1-1; D might be TRBD1 (5 bases). The sequencing input was Tregs from blood. This TCR was sampled from a woman aged 25 to 45 with type 1 diabetes. The CDR3, as DNA: TGTGCCAGCTCACCGGGGGGACGGCGGAGGAACACTGAAGCTTTCTTT. Amino acids: CASSPGGRRRNTEAFF. Combining the CDR3 with reference TRBV18 and TRBJ1-1 gives the whole variable domain NAGVMQNPRHLVRRRGQEARLRCSPMKGHSHVYWYRQLPEEGLKFMVYLQKENIIDESGMPKERFSAEFPKEGPSILRIQQVVRGDSAAYFCASSPGGRRRNTEAFFGQGTRLTVV.